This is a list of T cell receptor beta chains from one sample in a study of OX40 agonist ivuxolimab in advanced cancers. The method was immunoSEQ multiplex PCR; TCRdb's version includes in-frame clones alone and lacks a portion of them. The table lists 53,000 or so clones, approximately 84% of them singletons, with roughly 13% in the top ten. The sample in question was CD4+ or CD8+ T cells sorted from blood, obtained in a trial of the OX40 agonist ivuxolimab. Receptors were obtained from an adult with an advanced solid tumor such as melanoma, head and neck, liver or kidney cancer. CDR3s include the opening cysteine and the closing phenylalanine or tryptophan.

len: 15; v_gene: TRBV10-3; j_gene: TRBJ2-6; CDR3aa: CAITDGGAGANVLTF
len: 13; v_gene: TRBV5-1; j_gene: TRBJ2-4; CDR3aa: CASSLVGGNIQYF
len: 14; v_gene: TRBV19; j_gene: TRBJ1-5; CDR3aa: CASRGVVEAQPQHF
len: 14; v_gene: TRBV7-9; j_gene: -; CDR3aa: CASSPPGTAYEQYF
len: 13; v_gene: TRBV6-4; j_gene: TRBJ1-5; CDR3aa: CASEGQGNQPQHF
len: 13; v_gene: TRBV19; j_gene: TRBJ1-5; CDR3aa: CASSVGRNQPQHF
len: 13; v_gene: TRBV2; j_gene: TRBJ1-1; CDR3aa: CASSTKMNTEAFF
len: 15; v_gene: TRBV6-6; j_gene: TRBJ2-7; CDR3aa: CASSYSNSGGWEQYF
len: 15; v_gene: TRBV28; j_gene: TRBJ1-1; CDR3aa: CASTGGGSMNTEAFF
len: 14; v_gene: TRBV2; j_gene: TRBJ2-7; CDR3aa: CASRKFGQGIEQYF
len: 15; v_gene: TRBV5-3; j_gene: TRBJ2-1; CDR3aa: CARSHGRAVYNEQFF
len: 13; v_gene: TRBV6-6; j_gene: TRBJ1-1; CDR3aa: CASSYSTQGAAFF